These 12 T cell receptor beta chains share one sample of origin, sequenced in a study of cytomegalovirus exposure and HLA in healthy donors. Libraries were prepared by immunoSEQ multiplex PCR; TCRdb keeps only in-frame clonotypes and omits some of them. This table has 150,000 to 200,000 clones, around 88% appearing once. Sequencing was done on a sample of PBMCs. The source of these receptors is a woman younger than 35 in good health and CMV-seronegative.

The V gene is TRBV4-1, the J gene TRBJ1-2, with D unclear. Per germline, CDR1 MGHRA and CDR2 YSYEKL. This CDR3 comprises 15 residues. The ends were cut back, 0 bases at V and 14 bases at J, with 22 bases in the middle. The CDR3 sequence: CASSQDLRRAASRTF. The CDR3 bases are TGCGCCAGCAGCCAAGATCTAAGGAGGGCAGCCTCCCGTACCTTC.

The sample holds a few counts of this clone. The chain combines TRBV21-1 with TRBJ1-6; TRBD1, as called in the table, went unchecked against the DNA. TRBV21-1 constitutes a pseudogene. The CDR3 consists of 17 residues. The CDR3 loop reads CASSLLDRRPQNSPLHF. CDR3 in DNA: TGTGCCAGCAGCCTATTGGACAGGCGCCCGCAGAATTCACCCCTCCACTTT.

The chain couples TRBV6-5 to TRBJ2-7, with 7 bases fitting TRBD1. Germline trimming cut 1 base from V and 6 bases from J; bases unmatched to any gene: 6. Germline values: CDR1 MNHEY, CDR2 SVGAGI. This CDR3 contains 14 residues. Here the CDR3 reads CASSYYGQVGEQYF. The CDR3 DNA reads TGTGCCAGCAGTTACTATGGACAGGTAGGCGAGCAGTACTTC.

This clone was picked up a small number of times. J is TRBJ2-3 and V is TRBV4-1, with TRBD1 matching over 8 bases. CDR1 and CDR2 (germline): MGHRA, YSYEKL. Unmatched junction bases numbered 11, after V lost 4 bases and J lost 2 bases. The CDR3 contains 17 residues. This CDR3 reads CASSPAGGRGLTDTQYF. CDR3 bases: TGCGCCAGCAGCCCCGCGGGCGGCAGGGGGCTCACAGATACGCAGTATTTT.

This chain connects TRBV5-8 to TRBJ1-4, with D tentatively TRBD1 (6 bases). Looked up from germline, CDR1 is SGHTS and CDR2 is YDEGEE. Trimming shortened V by 1 base and J by 8 bases, and 18 bases separated the two germline ends. The CDR3 is 16 residues long. CDR3 sequence reads: CASSLLTQGTSEKLFF. The CDR3 DNA reads TGTGCCAGCAGCTTGCTCACCCAGGGGACGTCAGAAAAACTGTTTTTT.

This chain connects TRBV7-6 to TRBJ1-1; D uncertain. V was clipped by 4 bases and J by 4 bases, with 13 bases between them. CDR3 length equals 14 residues. Looked up from germline, CDR1 is SGHVS and CDR2 is FNYEAQ. The DNA of the CDR3 is TGTGCCAGCAGCTCCGACGGGTTGGGCACTGAAGCTTTCTTT. Its translation is CASSSDGLGTEAFF.

Concerning this clone itself: The junction and the germline gene differ at one end; a read error may be behind it. This rearrangement joins TRBV5-6 to TRBJ2-4; TRBD2 agrees at 9 bases. Germline values: CDR1 SGHDT, CDR2 YYEEEE. This CDR3 has 15 residues. The CDR3 spells CASSPIAGAQNIQYF. Here the CDR3 DNA reads TGTGCCAGCAGCCCCATAGCGGGAGCCCAAAACATTCAGTACTTC.

The rearrangement joins TRBV4-1 to TRBJ1-6; no clear D. V lost 4 bases, J lost 1 base, and 14 bases lay in between. This CDR3 contains 17 residues. The germline V gene has CDR1 MGHRA and CDR2 YSYEKL. The CDR3 nucleotides are TGCGCCAGCAGCCTCGCCCCATCGCAGTCCTATAATTCACCCCTCCACTTT. This sequence encodes CASSLAPSQSYNSPLHF.

The rearrangement joins TRBV6-1 to TRBJ2-7; a weak D match, TRBD2 (5 bases). Looked up from germline, CDR1 is MNHNS and CDR2 is SASEGT. The CDR3 consists of 10 residues. Trimming removed 8 bases at V and 5 bases at J, with 7 bases between. The CDR3, as DNA: TGTGCCAGCGGGCGGGACGAGCAGTACTTC. This encodes CASGRDEQYF.

The chain recombines TRBV4-1 with TRBJ2-5; no reliable D call. Trimming took 2 bases from V and 2 from J, leaving 6 bases between them. The CDR3 has 13 residues. Germline-derived CDR1 and CDR2 are MGHRA and YSYEKL. The CDR3 is CASSQSRQETQYF. Here the CDR3 DNA reads TGCGCCAGCAGCCAATCGCGTCAAGAGACCCAGTACTTC.

This chain uses TRBV25-1 with TRBJ1-1; maybe TRBD1 (6 bases). CDR1 MGHDK and CDR2 SYGVNS come from the germline V gene. There are 12 residues in the CDR3. V gave up 3 bases and J gave up 11 bases, with 13 bases separating them. DNA for the CDR3: TGTGCCAGCAGTGACGGTGGCAGGGGCGCTTTCTTT. Residues: CASSDGGRGAFF.

The J gene is TRBJ2-5, the V gene TRBV7-8; D possibly corresponds to TRBD2 (6 bases). The CDR3 is made up of 17 amino acids. Germline V gene data show CDR1 as SGHVS and CDR2 as FQNEAQ. V was cut by 0 bases and J by 1 base, with 15 bases left in between. As DNA, the CDR3 is TGTGCCAGCAGCTTAGCGATCGCGGGGAGTACCCAAGAGACCCAGTACTTC. It is translated as CASSLAIAGSTQETQYF.